This paragraph reports one TCR beta chain. The antigen is not known. The record originates from a study of T cell responses to AZD1222 COVID-19 vaccine. Here immunoSEQ multiplex PCR was the method, and the copy in TCRdb shows in-frame clones only, minus some. The sample comprises almost 55,000 clones, roughly four fifths of which are singletons, and roughly 10% rests with the top ten. Study-wide points: Per reports, nearly half of all spike-specific TCRs target regions that are unmutated in variants. White British ancestry dominated among donors, who included more females, and clonal diversity was possibly underestimated. Spike-specific TCR breadth rose after two AZD1222 doses, and depth rose as well.

The CDR3 runs to 18 residues. The chain links TRBV1 to TRBJ2-1; the table assigns TRBD2, which was not confirmed against the DNA. TRBV1 is noted as a pseudogene. This sample comprised peripheral blood, obtained on day 0 of AZD1222 vaccination. This TCR was sampled from an adult in good health. The CDR3 here is CTSSRETRVADLYNEQFF. The CDR3 bases are TGCACCAGCAGCCGCGAGACTCGCGTAGCGGACCTCTACAATGAGCAGTTCTTC.